This TCR beta chain was sequenced for a study of OX40 agonist ivuxolimab in advanced cancers. On the study more broadly: Partial responses were seen in three patients, one with hepatocellular carcinoma and two with cutaneous melanoma. Study outcomes and limitations: In the 0.1-3.0 mg/kg groups, partial responders showed among the lowest expansion. Some nonresponders additionally presented with little normalized T-cell clonal expansion.

After removal of 7 bases from V and 2 bases from J, the junction contained 1 base not matched to a gene. The germline gives CDR1 SNHLY, CDR2 FYNNEI. The CDR3 contains 14 residues. Only in-frame clones appear in the TCRdb table, and some are missing; sequencing was by immunoSEQ multiplex PCR. This repertoire shows about 99,000 clones, 91% found once; its top ten account for approximately 0.32%. Details on this clone: Its cognate antigen is unknown.

Sequencing was performed on CD4+ or CD8+ T cells sorted from blood, taken in a trial of the OX40 agonist ivuxolimab. The receptor comes from an adult with an advanced solid tumor such as melanoma, head and neck, liver or kidney cancer. V gene TRBV2 combines with J gene TRBJ2-1; 11 bases are shared with TRBD2. The DNA of the CDR3 is TGTGCCAGCATGACTAGCGGGGCCTACAATGAGCAGTTCTTC. Translating it yields CASMTSGAYNEQFF.